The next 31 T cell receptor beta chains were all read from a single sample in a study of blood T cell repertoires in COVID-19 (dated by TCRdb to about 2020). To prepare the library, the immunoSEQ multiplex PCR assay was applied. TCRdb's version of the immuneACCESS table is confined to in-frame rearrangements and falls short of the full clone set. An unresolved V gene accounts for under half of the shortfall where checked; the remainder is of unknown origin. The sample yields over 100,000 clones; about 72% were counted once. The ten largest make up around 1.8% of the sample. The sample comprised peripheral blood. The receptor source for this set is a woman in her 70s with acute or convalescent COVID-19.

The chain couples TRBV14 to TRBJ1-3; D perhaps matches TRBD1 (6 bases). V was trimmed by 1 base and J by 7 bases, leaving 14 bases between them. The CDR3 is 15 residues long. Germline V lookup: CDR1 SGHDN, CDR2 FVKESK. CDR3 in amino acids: CASSQGATGWNTIYF. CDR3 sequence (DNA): TGTGCCAGCAGCCAAGGAGCTACAGGGTGGAACACCATATATTTT.

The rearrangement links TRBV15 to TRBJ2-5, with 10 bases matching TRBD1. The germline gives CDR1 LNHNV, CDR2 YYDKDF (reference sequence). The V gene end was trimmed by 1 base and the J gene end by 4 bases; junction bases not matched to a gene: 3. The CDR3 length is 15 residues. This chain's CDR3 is CATSRGQGAGETQYF. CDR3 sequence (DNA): TGTGCCACCAGCAGAGGACAGGGGGCGGGAGAGACCCAGTACTTC.

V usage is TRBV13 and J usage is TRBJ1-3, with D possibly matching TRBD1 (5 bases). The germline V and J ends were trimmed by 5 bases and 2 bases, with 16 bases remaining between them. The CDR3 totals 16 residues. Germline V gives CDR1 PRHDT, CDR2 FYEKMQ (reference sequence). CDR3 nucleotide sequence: TGTGCCAGCAGCCCCGTAGGGGTCGGCACTGGAAACACCATATATTTT. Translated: CASSPVGVGTGNTIYF.

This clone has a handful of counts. The CDR3 bases are TGTGCCAGCAGCTTATACAGGCGCCAAGAGACCCAGTACTTC. This encodes CASSLYRRQETQYF. The chain links TRBV7-2 to TRBJ2-5; the D gene is possibly TRBD1 (5 bases). The CDR3 consists of 14 residues. Germline CDR1 SGHTA, CDR2 FQGNSA. Trimming cost V 2 bases and J 1 base, with 8 bases left between them.

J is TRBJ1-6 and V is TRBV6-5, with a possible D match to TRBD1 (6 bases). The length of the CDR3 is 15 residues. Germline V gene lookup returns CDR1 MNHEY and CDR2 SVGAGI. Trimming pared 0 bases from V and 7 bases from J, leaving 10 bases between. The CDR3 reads CASSYSNRVNSPLHF. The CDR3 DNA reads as TGTGCCAGCAGTTACTCTAACAGGGTGAATTCACCCCTCCACTTT.

CDR3 region: CASSVSTGGNEKLFF. As DNA, the CDR3 is TGTGCCAGCAGCGTGTCGACAGGGGGTAATGAAAAACTGTTTTTT. The genes are TRBV11-2 and TRBJ1-4, with TRBD1 matching over 9 bases. The length of the CDR3 is 15 residues. V shed 5 bases, J shed 4 bases, and the junction held 5 bases outside the gene matches. Germline lookup yields CDR1 SGHAT and CDR2 FQNNGV.

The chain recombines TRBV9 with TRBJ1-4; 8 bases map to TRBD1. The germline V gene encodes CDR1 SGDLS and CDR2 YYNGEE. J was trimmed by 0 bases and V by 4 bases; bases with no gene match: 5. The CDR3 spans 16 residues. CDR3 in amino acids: CASSSGQGTTNEKLFF. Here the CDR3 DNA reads TGTGCCAGCAGCTCCGGACAGGGAACAACTAATGAAAAACTGTTTTTT.

The CDR3 DNA reads as TGTGCCAGCAGCTTGCTGGCACCCCAAGAGACCCAGTACTTC. Translation: CASSLLAPQETQYF. This rearrangement joins TRBV5-6 to TRBJ2-5; D remains unclear. Germline V gives CDR1 SGHDT, CDR2 YYEEEE. The CDR3 loop spans 14 amino acids. Trimming cost V 1 base and J 1 base, with 8 bases left between them.

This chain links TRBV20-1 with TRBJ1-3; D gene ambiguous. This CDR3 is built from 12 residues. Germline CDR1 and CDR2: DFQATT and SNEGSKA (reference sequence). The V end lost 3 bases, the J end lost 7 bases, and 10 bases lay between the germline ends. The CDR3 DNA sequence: TGCAGTGCTAGTCCCAGGCCGAACACCATATATTTT. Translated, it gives CSASPRPNTIYF.

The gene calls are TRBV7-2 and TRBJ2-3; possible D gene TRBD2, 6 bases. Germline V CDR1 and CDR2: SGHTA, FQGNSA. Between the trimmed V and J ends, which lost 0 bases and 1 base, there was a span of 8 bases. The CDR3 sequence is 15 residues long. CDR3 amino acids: CASSLARGGTDTQYF. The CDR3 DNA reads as TGTGCCAGCAGCTTAGCGCGGGGCGGCACAGATACGCAGTATTTT.

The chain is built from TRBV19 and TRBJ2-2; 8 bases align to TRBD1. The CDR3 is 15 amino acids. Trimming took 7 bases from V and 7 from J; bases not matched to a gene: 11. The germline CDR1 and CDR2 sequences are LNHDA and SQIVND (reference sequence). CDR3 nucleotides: TGTGCCAGTACAGGCAGGGGGCATGGAGGCGGGGAGCTGTTTTTT. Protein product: CASTGRGHGGGELFF.

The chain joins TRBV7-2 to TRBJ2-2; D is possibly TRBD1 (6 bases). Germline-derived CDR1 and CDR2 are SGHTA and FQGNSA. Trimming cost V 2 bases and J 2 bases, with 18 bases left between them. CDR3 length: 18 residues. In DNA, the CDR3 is TGTGCCAGCAGCTTACCGAAGGGGGATCGGACAAACACCGGGGAGCTGTTTTTT. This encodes CASSLPKGDRTNTGELFF.

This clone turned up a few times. CDR3 in amino acids: CASSLTPRVAGDHTGELFF. Here the CDR3 DNA reads TGTGCCAGCTCACTCACCCCCCGAGTAGCGGGGGACCACACCGGGGAGCTGTTTTTT. V gene TRBV18 combines with J gene TRBJ2-2; 9 bases fit TRBD2. This CDR3 comprises 19 residues. Germline CDR1 KGHSH, CDR2 LQKENI. J lost 3 bases, V lost 4 bases, and 15 bases had no gene match.

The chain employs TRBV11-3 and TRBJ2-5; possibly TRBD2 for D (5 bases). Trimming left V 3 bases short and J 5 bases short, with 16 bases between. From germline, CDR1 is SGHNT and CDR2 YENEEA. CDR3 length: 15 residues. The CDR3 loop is CASSLMRVREETQYF. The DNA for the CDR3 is TGTGCCAGCAGCTTGATGCGGGTTAGGGAGGAGACCCAGTACTTC.

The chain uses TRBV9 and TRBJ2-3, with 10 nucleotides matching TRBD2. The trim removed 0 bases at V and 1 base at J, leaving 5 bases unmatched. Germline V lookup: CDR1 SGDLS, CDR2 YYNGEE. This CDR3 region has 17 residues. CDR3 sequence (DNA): TGTGCCAGCAGCGTAGTAGGAGGGACTAGCGGCACAGATACGCAGTATTTT. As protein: CASSVVGGTSGTDTQYF.

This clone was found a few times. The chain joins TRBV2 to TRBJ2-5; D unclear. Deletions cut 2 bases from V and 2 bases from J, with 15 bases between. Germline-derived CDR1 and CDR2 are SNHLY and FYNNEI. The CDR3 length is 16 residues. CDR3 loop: CASSELASLRQETQYF. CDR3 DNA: TGTGCCAGCAGTGAACTGGCGTCCCTGAGGCAAGAGACCCAGTACTTC.

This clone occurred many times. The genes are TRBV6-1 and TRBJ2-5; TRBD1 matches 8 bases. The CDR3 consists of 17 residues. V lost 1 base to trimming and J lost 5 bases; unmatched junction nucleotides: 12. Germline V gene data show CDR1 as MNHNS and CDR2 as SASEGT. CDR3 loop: CASSEETGQGWMETQYF. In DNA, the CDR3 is TGTGCCAGCAGTGAAGAAACCGGACAGGGCTGGATGGAGACCCAGTACTTC.

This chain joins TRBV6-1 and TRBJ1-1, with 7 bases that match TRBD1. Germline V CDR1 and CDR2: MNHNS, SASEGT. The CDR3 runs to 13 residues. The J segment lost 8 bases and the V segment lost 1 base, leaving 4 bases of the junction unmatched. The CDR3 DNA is TGTGCCAGCAGTGAAGTGGGCAGGGGGGAAGCTTTCTTT. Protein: CASSEVGRGEAFF.

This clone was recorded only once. As DNA, the CDR3 is TGTGCCAGCAGTTTTTACTCGGCGGGCTCTATAAGGGAAAAACTGTTTTTT. Translated: CASSFYSAGSIREKLFF. V is TRBV7-9 and J is TRBJ1-4; D not certain. Trimming took 6 bases from V and 8 from J, leaving 25 bases between them. CDR3 length: 17 residues. Germline loops: CDR1 SEHNR, CDR2 FQNEAQ (reference sequence).

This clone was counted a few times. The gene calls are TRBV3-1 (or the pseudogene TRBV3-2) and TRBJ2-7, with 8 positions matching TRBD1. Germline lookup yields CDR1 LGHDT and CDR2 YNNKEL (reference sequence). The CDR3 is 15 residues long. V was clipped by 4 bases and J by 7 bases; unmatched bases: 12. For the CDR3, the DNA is TGTGCCAGCAGCCTCACGCGGACAGGGATGAGGGAGCAGTACTTC. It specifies CASSLTRTGMREQYF.

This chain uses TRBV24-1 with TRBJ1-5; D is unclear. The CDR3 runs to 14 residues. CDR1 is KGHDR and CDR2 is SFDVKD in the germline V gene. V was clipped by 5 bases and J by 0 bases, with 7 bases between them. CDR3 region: CATSAAISNQPQHF. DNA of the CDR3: TGTGCCACCAGTGCAGCGATTAGCAATCAGCCCCAGCATTTT.

The CDR3 DNA sequence: TGCGCCAGCAGCTTTGCCGGACTTAATGAAAAACTGTTTTTT. This translates into CASSFAGLNEKLFF. The chain employs TRBV5-1 and TRBJ1-4; no reliable D call. Trimming cost V 2 bases and J 4 bases, with 9 bases left between them. From germline, CDR1 is SGHRS and CDR2 YFSETQ. CDR3 length: 14 residues.

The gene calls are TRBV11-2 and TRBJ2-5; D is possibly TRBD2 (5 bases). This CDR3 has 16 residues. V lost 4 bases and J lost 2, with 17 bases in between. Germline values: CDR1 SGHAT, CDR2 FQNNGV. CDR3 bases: TGTGCCAGCAGCTCGAAGGGCGGAGGTCATCAAGAGACCCAGTACTTC. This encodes CASSSKGGGHQETQYF.

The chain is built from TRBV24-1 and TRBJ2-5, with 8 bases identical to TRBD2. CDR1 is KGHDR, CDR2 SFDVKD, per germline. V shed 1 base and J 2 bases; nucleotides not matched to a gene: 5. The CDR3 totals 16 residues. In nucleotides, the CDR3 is TGTGCCACCAGTGATTTCAGCGGGAGTCGTCAAGAGACCCAGTACTTC. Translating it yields CATSDFSGSRQETQYF.

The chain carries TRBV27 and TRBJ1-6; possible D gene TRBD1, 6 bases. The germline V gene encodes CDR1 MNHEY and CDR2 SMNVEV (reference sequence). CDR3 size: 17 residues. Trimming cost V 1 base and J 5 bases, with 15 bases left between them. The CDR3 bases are TGTGCCAGCAGTTTATTGGACAGACCACAAGATAATTCACCCCTCCACTTT. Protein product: CASSLLDRPQDNSPLHF.

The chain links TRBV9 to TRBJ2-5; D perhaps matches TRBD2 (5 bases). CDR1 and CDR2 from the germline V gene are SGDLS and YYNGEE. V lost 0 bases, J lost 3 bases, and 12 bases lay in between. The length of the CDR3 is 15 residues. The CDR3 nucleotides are TGTGCCAGCAGCGTAGGGCCCCGGACTGAAGAGACCCAGTACTTC. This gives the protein CASSVGPRTEETQYF.

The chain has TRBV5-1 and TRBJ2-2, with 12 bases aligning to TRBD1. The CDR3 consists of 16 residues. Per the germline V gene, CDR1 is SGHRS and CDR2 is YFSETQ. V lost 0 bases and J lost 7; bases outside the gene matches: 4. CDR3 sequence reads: CASSLVGTGGGGELFF. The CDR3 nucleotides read TGCGCCAGCAGCTTGGTCGGGACAGGGGGCGGCGGGGAGCTGTTTTTT.

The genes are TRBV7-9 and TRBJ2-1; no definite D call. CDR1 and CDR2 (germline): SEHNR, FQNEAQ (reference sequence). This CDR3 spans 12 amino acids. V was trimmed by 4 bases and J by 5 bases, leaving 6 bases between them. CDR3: CASSSRNNEQFF. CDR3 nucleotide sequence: TGTGCCAGCAGCTCGCGGAACAATGAGCAGTTCTTC.

In nucleotides, the CDR3 is TGTGCCAGCAGCCATAACAGTGGCGAGCAGTACTTC. This codes for CASSHNSGEQYF. The J gene is TRBJ2-7, the V gene TRBV7-9; the D is unclear. The CDR3 has 12 residues. Between the trimmed V and J ends, which lost 5 bases and 6 bases, there was a span of 11 bases. Per germline, CDR1 SEHNR and CDR2 FQNEAQ (reference sequence).

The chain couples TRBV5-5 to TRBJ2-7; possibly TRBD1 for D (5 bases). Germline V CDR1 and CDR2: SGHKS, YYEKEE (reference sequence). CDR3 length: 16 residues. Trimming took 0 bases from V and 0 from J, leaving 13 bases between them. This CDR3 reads CASSLALGVYSYEQYF. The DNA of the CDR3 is TGTGCCAGCAGCTTGGCCTTAGGGGTTTACTCCTACGAGCAGTACTTC.

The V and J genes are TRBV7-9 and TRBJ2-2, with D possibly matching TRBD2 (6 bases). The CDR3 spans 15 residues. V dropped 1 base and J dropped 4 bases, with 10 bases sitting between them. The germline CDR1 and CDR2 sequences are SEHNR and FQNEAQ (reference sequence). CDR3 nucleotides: TGTGCCAGCAGCTTAGGGCTAGCGACCACCGGGGAGCTGTTTTTT. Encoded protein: CASSLGLATTGELFF.